The TCR beta chain under discussion was sequenced for a study of T cell changes during pregnancy in multiple sclerosis (dated by TCRdb to between 2018 and 2020). Describing the broader study: The study examined how the T cell repertoire changed over the course of pregnancy in women with multiple sclerosis.

The protocol used for the library was the immunoSEQ multiplex PCR assay. The immuneACCESS repertoire file appears here via TCRdb, limited to in-frame rearrangements. These files lack a portion of the clones; in checked studies, under half of the deficit traces to unresolved V genes, and the cause of the others is not known. The sample has about 39,000 clones on record, approximately 94% of them singletons. About 0.34% of the sample rests with the top ten. This clone appeared once. The antigen it binds to is not known. Per-base qualities were not stored, and no clone one base away is much larger. Measured from the cysteine to the phenylalanine, the CDR3 is 15 residues long. Only the CDR3 region is kept as DNA, spanning 45 bases read in frame from base 1. The germline V gene (reference sequence) sets CDR1 to SGHAT and CDR2 to FQDESV. V and J are trimmed by 0 bases and 4 bases, and the gene matches miss 5 bases of the junction.

Source: CD4+ T cells from peripheral blood mononuclear cells, taken after pregnancy. The sequence derives from a female donor with multiple sclerosis, enrolled in a pregnancy study. The rearrangement joined TRBV11-1 to TRBJ2-7, with TRBD1 identical over 8 junction bases. The CDR3 is CASSLADRDFYEQYF. The nucleotide sequence reads as follows: TGTGCCAGCAGCTTAGCGGACAGGGATTTTTACGAGCAGTACTTC.